This TCR beta chain is from a study of T-cell memory formation after mild COVID-19. With respect to this clonotype: Its antigen is not identified.

Overall study results and limits: Later expanders leaned CD4+, whereas clones that contracted between day 15 and 85 were balanced CD4/CD8. CD4+ contracting clones were mainly CM and EM; CD8+ ones, EMRA.

MiXCR, run by TCRdb on the 5' RACE reads, gives a single entry per CDR3 protein. This sample carries 100,000 to 140,000 distinct CDR3 sequences, about an eighth of them seen once, and the ten largest clones take 35% to 40%. The ends were cut back, 2 bases at V and 6 bases at J, with 16 bases in the middle. This CDR3 has 16 residues. Germline CDR1 is MGHRA and CDR2 is YSYEKL. The sequence derives from a man younger than 35 who had mild COVID-19 (a few samples of this study predate the infection). Cell type and time point are not known. Specimen: PBMCs or a T cell subset sorted from them (not recorded which). V and J are TRBV4-1 and TRBJ2-2; D could derive from TRBD1 or TRBD2 (6 bases each). The CDR3 reads CASSQTLDGGPGELFF. DNA of the CDR3: TGCGCCAGCAGCCAAACACTGGATGGGGGGCCCGGGGAGCTGTTTTTT.